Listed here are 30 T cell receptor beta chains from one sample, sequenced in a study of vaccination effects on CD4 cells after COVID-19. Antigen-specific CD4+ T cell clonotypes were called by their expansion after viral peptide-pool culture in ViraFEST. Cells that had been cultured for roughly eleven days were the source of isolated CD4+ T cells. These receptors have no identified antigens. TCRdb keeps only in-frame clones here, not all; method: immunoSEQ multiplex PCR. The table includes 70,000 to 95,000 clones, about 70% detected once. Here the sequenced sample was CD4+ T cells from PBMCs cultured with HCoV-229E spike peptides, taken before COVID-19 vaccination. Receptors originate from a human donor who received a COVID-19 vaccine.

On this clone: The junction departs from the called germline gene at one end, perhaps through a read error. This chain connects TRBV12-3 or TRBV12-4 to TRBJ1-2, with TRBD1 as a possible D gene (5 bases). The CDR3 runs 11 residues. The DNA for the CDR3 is TGTGCCAGCAGTTTAGAGGCGGGGCTGTACTTC. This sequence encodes CASSLEAGLYF.

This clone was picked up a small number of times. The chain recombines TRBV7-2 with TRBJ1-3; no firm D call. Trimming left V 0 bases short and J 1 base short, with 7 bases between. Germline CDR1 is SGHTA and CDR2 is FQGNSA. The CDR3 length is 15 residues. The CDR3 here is CASSLAAQSGNTIYF. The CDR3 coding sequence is TGTGCCAGCAGCTTAGCGGCGCAGTCTGGAAACACCATATATTTT.

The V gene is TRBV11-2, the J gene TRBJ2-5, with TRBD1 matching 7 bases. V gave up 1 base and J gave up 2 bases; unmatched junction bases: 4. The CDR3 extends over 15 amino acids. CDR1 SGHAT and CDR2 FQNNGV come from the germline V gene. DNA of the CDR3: TGTGCCAGCAGCTTAGGGACAGGACCTCAAGAGACCCAGTACTTC. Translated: CASSLGTGPQETQYF.

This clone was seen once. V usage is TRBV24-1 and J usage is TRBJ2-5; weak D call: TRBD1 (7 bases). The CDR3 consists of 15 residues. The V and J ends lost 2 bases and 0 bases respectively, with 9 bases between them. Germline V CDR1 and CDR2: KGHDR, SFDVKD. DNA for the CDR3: TGTGCCACCAGTGATTCAGGGGGGTACCAAGAGACCCAGTACTTC. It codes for CATSDSGGYQETQYF.

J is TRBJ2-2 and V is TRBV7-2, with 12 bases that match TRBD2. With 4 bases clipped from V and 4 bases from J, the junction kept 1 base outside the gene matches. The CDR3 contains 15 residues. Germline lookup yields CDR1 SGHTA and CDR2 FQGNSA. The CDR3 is CASSSLAGGTGELFF. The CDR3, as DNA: TGTGCCAGCAGCTCACTAGCGGGGGGCACCGGGGAGCTGTTTTTT. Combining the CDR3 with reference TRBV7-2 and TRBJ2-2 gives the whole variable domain GAGVSQSPSNKVTEKGKDVELRCDPISGHTALYWYRQSLGQGLEFLIYFQGNSAPDKSGLPSDRFSAERTGGSVSTLTIQRTQQEDSAVYLCASSSLAGGTGELFFGEGSRLTVL.

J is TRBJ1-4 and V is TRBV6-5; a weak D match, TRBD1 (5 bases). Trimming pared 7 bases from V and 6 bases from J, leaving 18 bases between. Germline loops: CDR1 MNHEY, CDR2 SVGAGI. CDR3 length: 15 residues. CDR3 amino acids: CASTRMGEFDEKLFF. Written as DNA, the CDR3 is TGTGCCAGCACCCGAATGGGGGAATTTGATGAAAAACTGTTTTTT.

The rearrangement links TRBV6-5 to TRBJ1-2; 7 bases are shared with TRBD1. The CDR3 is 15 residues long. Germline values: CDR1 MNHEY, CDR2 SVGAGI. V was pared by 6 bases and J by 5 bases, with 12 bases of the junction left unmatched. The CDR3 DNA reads TGTGCCAGCAGAAAAAACAGGGACAGAACTTATGGCTACACCTTC. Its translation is CASRKNRDRTYGYTF.

The CDR3: CASSYGLRTGNNEQFF. In nucleotides, the CDR3 is TGTGCCAGCAGTTACGGCCTTAGGACAGGGAACAATGAGCAGTTCTTC. The genes are TRBV6-2 or TRBV6-3 and TRBJ2-1; 8 bases are shared with TRBD1. The V and J ends lost 2 bases and 5 bases, in that order; junction bases with no gene match: 8. This CDR3 contains 16 residues. In germline, CDR1 is MNHEY, CDR2 SVGEGT.

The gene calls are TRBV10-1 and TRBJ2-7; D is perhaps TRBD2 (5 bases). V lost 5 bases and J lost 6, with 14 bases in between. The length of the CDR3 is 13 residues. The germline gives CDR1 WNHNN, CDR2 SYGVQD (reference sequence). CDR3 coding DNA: TGCGCCAGCAGTCGAGACGGGGAAGGCGAGCAGTACGTC. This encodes CASSRDGEGEQYV.

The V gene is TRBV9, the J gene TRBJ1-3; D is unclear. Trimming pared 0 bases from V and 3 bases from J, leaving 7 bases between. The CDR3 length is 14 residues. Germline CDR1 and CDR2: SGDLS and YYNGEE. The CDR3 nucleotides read TGTGCCAGCAGCGTAGAGGATATTGGAAACACCATATATTTT. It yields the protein CASSVEDIGNTIYF.

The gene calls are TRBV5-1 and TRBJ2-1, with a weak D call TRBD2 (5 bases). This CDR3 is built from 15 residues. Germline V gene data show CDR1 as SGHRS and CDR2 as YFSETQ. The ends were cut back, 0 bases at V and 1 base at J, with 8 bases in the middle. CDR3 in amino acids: CASSLESGSYNEQFF. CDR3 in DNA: TGCGCCAGCAGCTTGGAGAGCGGTTCCTACAATGAGCAGTTCTTC.

The CDR3, as DNA: TGTGCCACCAGAGGGGACACCACAGAAAAACTGTTTTTT. Residues: CATRGDTTEKLFF. V is TRBV2 and J is TRBJ1-4; a possible D gene is TRBD1 (6 bases). Germline-derived CDR1 and CDR2 are SNHLY and FYNNEI. The CDR3 runs to 13 residues. The germline V and J ends were trimmed by 10 bases and 8 bases, with 17 bases remaining between them.

The CDR3 DNA reads TGTGCCAGCAGCTCTCTCAAAGACGGAGATTCACCCCTCCACTTT. Translation: CASSSLKDGDSPLHF. The chain joins TRBV5-6 to TRBJ1-6; D is unclear. Germline V gene data show CDR1 as SGHDT and CDR2 as YYEEEE. CDR3 length: 15 residues. V was clipped by 3 bases and J by 8 bases, with 15 bases between them.

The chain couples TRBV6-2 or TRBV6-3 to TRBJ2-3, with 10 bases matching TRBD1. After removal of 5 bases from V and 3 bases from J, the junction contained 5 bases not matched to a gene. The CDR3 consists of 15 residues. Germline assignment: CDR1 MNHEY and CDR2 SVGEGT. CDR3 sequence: CASSDRDRGTDTQYF. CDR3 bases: TGTGCCAGCAGTGACCGGGACAGGGGTACAGATACGCAGTATTTT.

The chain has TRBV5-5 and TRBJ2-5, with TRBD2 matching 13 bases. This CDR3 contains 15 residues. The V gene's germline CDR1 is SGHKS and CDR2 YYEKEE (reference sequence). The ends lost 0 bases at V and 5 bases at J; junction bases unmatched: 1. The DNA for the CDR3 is TGTGCCAGCAGCTTGGTGACTAGCGGGGGGGAGACCCAGTACTTC. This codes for CASSLVTSGGETQYF. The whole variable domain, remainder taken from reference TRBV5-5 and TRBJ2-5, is DAGVTQSPTHLIKTRGQQVTLRCSPISGHKSVSWYQQVLGQGPQFIFQYYEKEERGRGNFPDRFSARQFPNYSSELNVNALLLGDSALYLCASSLVTSGGETQYFGPGTRLLVL.

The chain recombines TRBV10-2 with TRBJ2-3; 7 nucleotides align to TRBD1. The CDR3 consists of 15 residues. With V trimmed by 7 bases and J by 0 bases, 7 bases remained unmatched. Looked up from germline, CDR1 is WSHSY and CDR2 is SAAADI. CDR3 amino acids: CASNWGQLSTDTQYF. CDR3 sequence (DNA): TGCGCCAGCAACTGGGGACAGCTCAGCACAGATACGCAGTATTTT.

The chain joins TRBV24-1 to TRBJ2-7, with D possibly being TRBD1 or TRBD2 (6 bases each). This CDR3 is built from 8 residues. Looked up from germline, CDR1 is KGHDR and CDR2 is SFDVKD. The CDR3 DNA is TGTGCCACCACGGAGGGGGTCGTC. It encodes CATTEGVV.

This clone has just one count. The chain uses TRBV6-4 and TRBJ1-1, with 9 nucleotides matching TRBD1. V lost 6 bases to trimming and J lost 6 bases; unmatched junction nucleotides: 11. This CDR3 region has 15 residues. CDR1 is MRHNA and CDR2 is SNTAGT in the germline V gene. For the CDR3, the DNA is TGTGCCAGCAGCATGGGACAGGGAGTAAACGCTGAAGCTTTCTTT. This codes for CASSMGQGVNAEAFF.

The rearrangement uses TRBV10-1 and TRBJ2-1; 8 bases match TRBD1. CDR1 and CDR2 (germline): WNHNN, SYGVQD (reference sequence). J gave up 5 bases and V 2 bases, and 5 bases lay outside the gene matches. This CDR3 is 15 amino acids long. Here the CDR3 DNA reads TGCGCCAGCAGTGAGGGACAGGGTCGCCACAATGAGCAGTTCTTC. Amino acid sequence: CASSEGQGRHNEQFF.

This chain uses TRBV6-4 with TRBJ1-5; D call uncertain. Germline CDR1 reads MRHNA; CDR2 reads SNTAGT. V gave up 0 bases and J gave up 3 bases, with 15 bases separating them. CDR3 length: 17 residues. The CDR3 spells CASSDSRRQVPNQPQHF. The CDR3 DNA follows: TGTGCCAGCAGTGACTCTAGGCGACAAGTACCCAATCAGCCCCAGCATTTT.

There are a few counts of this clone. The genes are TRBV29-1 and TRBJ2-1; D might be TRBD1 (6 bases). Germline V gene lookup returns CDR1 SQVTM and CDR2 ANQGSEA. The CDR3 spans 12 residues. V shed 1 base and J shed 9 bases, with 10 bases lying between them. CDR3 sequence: CSVEGQGREQFF. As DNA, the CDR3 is TGCAGCGTTGAAGGTCAGGGGCGTGAGCAGTTCTTC.

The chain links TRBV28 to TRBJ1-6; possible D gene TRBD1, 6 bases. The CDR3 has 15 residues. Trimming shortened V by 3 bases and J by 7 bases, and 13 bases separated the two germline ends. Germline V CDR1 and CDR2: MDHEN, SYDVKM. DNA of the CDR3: TGTGCCAGCAGTTTTCACAGGGCGGGAAATTCACCCCTCCACTTT. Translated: CASSFHRAGNSPLHF.

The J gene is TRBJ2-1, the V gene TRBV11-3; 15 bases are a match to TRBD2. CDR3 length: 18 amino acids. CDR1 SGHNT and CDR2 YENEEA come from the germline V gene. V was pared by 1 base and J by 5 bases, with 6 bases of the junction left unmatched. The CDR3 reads CASSLAGTSGGSNNEQFF. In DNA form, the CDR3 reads TGTGCCAGCAGCTTAGCAGGGACTAGCGGGGGGTCGAACAATGAGCAGTTCTTC.

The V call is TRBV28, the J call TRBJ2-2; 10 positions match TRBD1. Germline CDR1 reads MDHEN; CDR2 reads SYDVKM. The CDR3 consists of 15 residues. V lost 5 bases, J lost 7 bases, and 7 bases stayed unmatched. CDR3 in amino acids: CASSTGQGGSGELFF. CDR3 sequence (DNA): TGTGCCAGCAGTACTGGACAGGGGGGAAGCGGGGAGCTGTTTTTT.

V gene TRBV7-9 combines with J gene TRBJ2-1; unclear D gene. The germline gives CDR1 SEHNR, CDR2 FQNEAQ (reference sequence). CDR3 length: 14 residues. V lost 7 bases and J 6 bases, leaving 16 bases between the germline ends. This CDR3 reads CASIPLAGSNEQFF. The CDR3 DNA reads TGTGCCAGCATCCCGCTTGCTGGTAGCAATGAGCAGTTCTTC.

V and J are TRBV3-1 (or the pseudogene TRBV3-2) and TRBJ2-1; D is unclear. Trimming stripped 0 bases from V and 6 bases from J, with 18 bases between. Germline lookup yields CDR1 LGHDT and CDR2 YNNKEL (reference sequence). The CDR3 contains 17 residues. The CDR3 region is CASSQEVRFLGRNEQFF. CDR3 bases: TGTGCCAGCAGCCAAGAAGTAAGATTCTTAGGTCGCAATGAGCAGTTCTTC.

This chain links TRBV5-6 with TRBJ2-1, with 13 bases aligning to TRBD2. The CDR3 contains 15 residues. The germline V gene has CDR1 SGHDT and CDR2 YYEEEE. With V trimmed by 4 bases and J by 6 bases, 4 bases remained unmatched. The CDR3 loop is CASSLGLAGANEQFF. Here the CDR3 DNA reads TGTGCCAGCAGCCTTGGACTAGCGGGGGCCAATGAGCAGTTCTTC.

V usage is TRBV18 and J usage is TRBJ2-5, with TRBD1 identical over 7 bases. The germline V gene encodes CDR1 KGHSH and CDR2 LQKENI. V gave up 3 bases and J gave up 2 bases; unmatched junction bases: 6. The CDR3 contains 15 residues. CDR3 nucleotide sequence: TGTGCCAGCTCACCGTCCCCGGACAGGCAAGAGACCCAGTACTTC. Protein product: CASSPSPDRQETQYF.

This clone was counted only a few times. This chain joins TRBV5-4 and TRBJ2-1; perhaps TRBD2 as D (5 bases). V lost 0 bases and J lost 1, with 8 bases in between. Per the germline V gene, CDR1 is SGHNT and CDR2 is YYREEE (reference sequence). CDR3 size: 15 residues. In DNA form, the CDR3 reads TGTGCCAGCAGCTTGGGAGGGTTGTCCTACAATGAGCAGTTCTTC. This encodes CASSLGGLSYNEQFF.

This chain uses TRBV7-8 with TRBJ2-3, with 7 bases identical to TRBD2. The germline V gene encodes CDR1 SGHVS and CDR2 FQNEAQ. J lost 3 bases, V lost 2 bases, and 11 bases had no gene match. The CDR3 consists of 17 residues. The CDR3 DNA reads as TGTGCCAGCAGCTTAACTCTCTCGCGGGGGTGGACAGATACGCAGTATTTT. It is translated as CASSLTLSRGWTDTQYF.